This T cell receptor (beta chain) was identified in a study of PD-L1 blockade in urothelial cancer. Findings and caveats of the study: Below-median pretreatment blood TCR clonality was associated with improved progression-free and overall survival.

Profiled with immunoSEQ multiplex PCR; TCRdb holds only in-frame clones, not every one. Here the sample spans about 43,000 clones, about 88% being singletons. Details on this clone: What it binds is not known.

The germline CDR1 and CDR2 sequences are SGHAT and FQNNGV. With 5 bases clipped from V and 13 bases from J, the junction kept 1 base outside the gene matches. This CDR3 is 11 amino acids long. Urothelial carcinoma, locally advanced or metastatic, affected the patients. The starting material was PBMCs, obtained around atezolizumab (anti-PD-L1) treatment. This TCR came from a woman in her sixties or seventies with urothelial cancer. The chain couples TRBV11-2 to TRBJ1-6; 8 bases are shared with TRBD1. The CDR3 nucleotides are TGTGCCAGCAGCCGACAGGGGCCCCTCCACTTT. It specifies CASSRQGPLHF.